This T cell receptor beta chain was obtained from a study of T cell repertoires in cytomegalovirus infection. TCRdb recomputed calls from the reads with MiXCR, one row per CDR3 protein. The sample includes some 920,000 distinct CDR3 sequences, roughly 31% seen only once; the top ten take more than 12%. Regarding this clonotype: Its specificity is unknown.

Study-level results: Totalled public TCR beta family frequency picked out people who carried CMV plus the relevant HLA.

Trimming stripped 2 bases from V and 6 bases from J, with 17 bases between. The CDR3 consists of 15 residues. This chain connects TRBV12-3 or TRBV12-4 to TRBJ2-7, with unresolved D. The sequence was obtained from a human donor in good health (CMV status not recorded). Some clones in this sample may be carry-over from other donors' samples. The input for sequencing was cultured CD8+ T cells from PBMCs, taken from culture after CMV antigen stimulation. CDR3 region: CASSLNRRILSEQYF. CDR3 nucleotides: TGTGCCAGCAGTTTAAATCGACGGATCCTTAGCGAGCAGTACTTC.